The T cell receptor (beta chain) under discussion was sequenced for a study of cytomegalovirus exposure and HLA in healthy donors. Regarding the study as a whole: Presence/absence analyses assumed roughly uniform sequencing depth across donors, which may not hold.

PCR was performed using 60 Vbeta and 13 Jbeta primers. Sequenced by immunoSEQ multiplex PCR; TCRdb stores in-frame clones only, minus some. The sample includes fewer than 110,000 clones, 65% to 85% of them seen just once. Germline CDR1 LNHDA, CDR2 SQIVND (reference sequence). This CDR3 region has 14 residues. V gave up 11 bases and J gave up 10 bases; unmatched junction bases: 17. To note about this clone: The antigen remains undetermined.

The gene calls are TRBV19 and TRBJ2-3; 8 bases line up with TRBD2. Source material: PBMCs. This sequence originates from a man younger than 30 in good health and CMV-seronegative. The CDR3 nucleotides are TGTGCCTCGTCCGGGACTAGAGCTGGGCTAGCGCAGTATTTT. Its protein is CASSGTRAGLAQYF.